This TCR beta chain was captured in a study of neurological immune-mediated disorders. With regard to this clonotype: Since a much larger clone is just one base distant, this may be a read error.

V trimming: 3 bases; J trimming: 7 bases; junction bases outside the gene matches: 8. The CDR3 loop spans 16 amino acids. TCRdb re-called the 5' RACE reads with MiXCR, one entry per CDR3 protein. The table includes approximately 74,000 distinct CDR3 sequences, under 10% detected once. Sequences were obtained from PBMCs. V gene TRBV12-3 or TRBV12-4 combines with J gene TRBJ1-5, with TRBD1 identical over 11 bases. This clonotype was obtained from a man in his forties or fifties in good health. Here the CDR3 reads CASSFGQGATKQPQHF. The CDR3 bases are TGTGCCAGCAGTTTTGGACAGGGGGCTACCAAACAGCCCCAGCATTTT.